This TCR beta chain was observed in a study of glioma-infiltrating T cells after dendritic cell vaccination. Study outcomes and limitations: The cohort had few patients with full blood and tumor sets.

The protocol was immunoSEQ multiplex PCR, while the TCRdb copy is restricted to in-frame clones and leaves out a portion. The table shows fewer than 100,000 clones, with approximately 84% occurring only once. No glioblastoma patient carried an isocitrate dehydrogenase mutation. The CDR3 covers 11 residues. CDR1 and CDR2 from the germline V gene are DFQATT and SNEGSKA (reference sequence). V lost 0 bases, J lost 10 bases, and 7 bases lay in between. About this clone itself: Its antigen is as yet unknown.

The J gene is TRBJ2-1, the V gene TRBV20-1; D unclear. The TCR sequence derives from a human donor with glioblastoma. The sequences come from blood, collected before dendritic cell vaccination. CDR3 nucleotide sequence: TGCAGTGCTAGAGATTTCCAGGAGCAGTTCTTC. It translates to CSARDFQEQFF.